This entry concerns a single TCR beta chain. From germline, CDR1 is LGHNA and CDR2 YSLEER. The CDR3 covers 17 residues. V trimming: 0 bases; J trimming: 7 bases; junction bases outside the gene matches: 11. The record originates from a study of cytomegalovirus exposure and HLA in healthy donors. The PCR employed 60 Vbeta primers together with 13 Jbeta primers. Assay used: immunoSEQ multiplex PCR; TCRdb lists only in-frame clones, some missing. The sample holds some 120,000 clones; approximately 85% are singletons and the top ten take around 11%. This TCR was recovered from a male donor in good health and CMV-seropositive. The chain uses TRBV4-3 and TRBJ2-3; 9 bases map to TRBD1. Sequencing was done on a sample of PBMCs. The CDR3 region is CASSQDSRGQGHYTQYF. In nucleotides, the CDR3 is TGCGCCAGCAGCCAAGATAGTAGGGGACAGGGTCACTATACGCAGTATTTT.